The 9 T cell receptor beta chains reported below all come from one sample, sequenced in a study of response to subunit inactivated influenza vaccine. TCRdb re-called the RT-PCR reads through MiXCR, storing one row per CDR3 protein. The sample consists of 650,000 to 800,000 distinct CDR3 sequences, about 18% of them appearing once. The sequences come from PBMCs from blood, collected 5 days after vaccination. These receptors originate from a man aged 45-65 years who received an inactivated influenza vaccine.

This clonotype was counted between two and nine times. The J gene is TRBJ2-7, the V gene TRBV18, with 9 bases aligning to TRBD1. This CDR3 spans 14 amino acids. V lost 6 bases to trimming and J lost 6 bases; unmatched junction nucleotides: 9. Germline CDR1 KGHSH, CDR2 LQKENI. This CDR3 reads CASSLGTGLAEQYF. The CDR3 nucleotides read TGTGCCAGCTCCCTCGGGACAGGGTTGGCCGAGCAGTACTTC.

There are a few counts of this clonotype. V is TRBV20-1 and J is TRBJ2-3; possibly TRBD2 for D (5 bases). The V gene's germline CDR1 is DFQATT and CDR2 SNEGSKA (reference sequence). Trimming left V 3 bases short and J 8 bases short, with 15 bases between. The CDR3 loop spans 13 amino acids. The CDR3: CSASSAGRLTQYF. The CDR3, as DNA: TGCAGTGCTAGCTCGGCGGGTCGTCTTACGCAGTATTTT.

The rearrangement uses TRBV4-2 and TRBJ2-1; D possibly uses TRBD1 or TRBD2 (6 bases each). The V end was cut by 4 bases, the J end by 2 bases, with 12 bases between. The CDR3 loop spans 15 amino acids. Germline loops: CDR1 LGHNA, CDR2 YNFKEQ. The CDR3 bases are TGTGCCAGCAGCCGTCGAGGGGGGACCTACAATGAGCAGTTCTTC. This translates into CASSRRGGTYNEQFF.

This clonotype was recorded a few times. Here the CDR3 DNA reads TGCGCCAGCAGCCCGCTTCAAGGGAGCTCCTACAATGAGCAGTTCTTC. Amino acid sequence: CASSPLQGSSYNEQFF. V usage is TRBV5-1 and J usage is TRBJ2-1, with D maybe TRBD2 (5 bases). The CDR3 has 16 amino acids. Germline values: CDR1 SGHRS, CDR2 YFSETQ. V was clipped by 4 bases and J by 0 bases, with 14 bases between them.

In this sample, this clonotype turned up a few times. This chain joins TRBV15 and TRBJ1-4; 8 bases are shared with TRBD1. CDR1 is LNHNV and CDR2 is YYDKDF in the germline V gene (reference sequence). V lost 5 bases to trimming and J lost 7 bases; unmatched junction nucleotides: 9. The CDR3 is 15 amino acids. The CDR3 loop is CATSASGTGGEKLFF. The CDR3 bases are TGTGCCACCAGCGCTTCCGGGACAGGAGGTGAAAAACTGTTTTTT.

The sample holds a few counts of this clonotype. The V call is TRBV14, the J call TRBJ2-1, with D possibly matching TRBD2 (7 bases). CDR1 and CDR2 from the germline V gene are SGHDN and FVKESK. The CDR3 runs to 14 residues. The V gene lost 0 bases and the J gene lost 7 bases, with 10 bases spanning the gap. CDR3 coding DNA: TGTGCCAGCAGCCAAGACAGGGGAGGGAATGAGCAGTTCTTC. It yields the protein CASSQDRGGNEQFF.

This clonotype was seen repeatedly, ten times or more. This chain links TRBV29-1 with TRBJ2-5; 14 bases are a match to TRBD2. Germline V gene sequence: CDR1 SQVTM, CDR2 ANQGSEA. This CDR3 contains 14 residues. After removal of 4 bases from V and 4 bases from J, the junction contained 2 bases not matched to a gene. The CDR3 is CSVGLAGGLETQYF. The CDR3, as DNA: TGCAGCGTTGGACTAGCGGGGGGGTTAGAGACCCAGTACTTC.

The gene calls are TRBV6-2 or TRBV6-3 and TRBJ2-7, with D possibly TRBD1 on 7 matching bases. The CDR3 consists of 17 residues. Trimming cost V 7 bases and J 2 bases, with 24 bases left between them. Germline CDR1 is MNHEY and CDR2 is SVGEGT. The CDR3 bases are TGTGCCAGCACCCCCCCCGAGGCAGGGGGGTTTACCTACGAGCAGTACTTC. It encodes CASTPPEAGGFTYEQYF.

This clonotype was detected a few times. This chain uses TRBV4-3 with TRBJ1-4, with TRBD1 matching over 7 bases. V shed 4 bases, J shed 5 bases, and the junction held 1 base outside the gene matches. Germline CDR1 LGHNA, CDR2 YSLEER. The CDR3 runs to 13 residues. The DNA for the CDR3 is TGCGCCAGCAGCCCACAGGGGAATGAAAAACTGTTTTTT. Protein sequence: CASSPQGNEKLFF.